What follows describes a single T cell receptor (beta chain). This CDR3 is built from 14 residues. Germline CDR1 is SGHNT and CDR2 is YYREEE (reference sequence). J was trimmed by 3 bases and V by 1 base; bases with no gene match: 4. This sample is drawn from a study of blood T cell repertoires in COVID-19. In the study overall: Samples came from the United States, Italy and Spain, spanning acute and convalescent COVID-19. In each case, the material was cDNA or gDNA derived from T cells, B-cell-depleted T cells, or PBMCs.

Repertoires were generated with immunoSEQ multiplex PCR, while TCRdb's copy carries only in-frame clones and drops some. The table records 130,000 or so clones, about four fifths of them present only once. Input material: peripheral blood. This receptor was identified in a human donor in a cohort sampled during active COVID-19. The chain has TRBV5-4 and TRBJ2-7; 7 nucleotides align to TRBD2. CDR3 protein: CASSLSGLFYEQYF. CDR3 nucleotides: TGTGCCAGCAGCTTGTCGGGACTATTCTACGAGCAGTACTTC.